The 18 T cell receptor beta chains below come from one sample, sequenced in a study of blood T cell repertoires in COVID-19. Data came from immunoSEQ multiplex PCR; TCRdb stores just in-frame clones and leaves some out. The sample yields approximately 150,000 clones, about 84% seen once. Input material: PBMCs or T cells enriched from blood (not recorded which). All receptors come from a man aged 35-49 years who had recovered from COVID-19.

This chain uses TRBV9 with TRBJ1-5; TRBD1 matches 8 bases. J gave up 6 bases and V 3 bases, and 8 bases lay outside the gene matches. CDR1 SGDLS and CDR2 YYNGEE come from the germline V gene. The CDR3 sequence is 15 residues long. CDR3 sequence reads: CASSEQGVVGQPQHF. Written as DNA, the CDR3 is TGTGCCAGCAGCGAACAGGGGGTGGTCGGTCAGCCCCAGCATTTT. Combining the CDR3 with reference TRBV9 and TRBJ1-5 gives the whole variable domain DSGVTQTPKHLITATGQRVTLRCSPRSGDLSVYWYQQSLDQGLQFLIQYYNGEERAKGNILERFSAQQFPDLHSELNLSSLELGDSALYFCASSEQGVVGQPQHFGDGTRLSIL.

The chain is built from TRBV3-1 (or the pseudogene TRBV3-2) and TRBJ2-7; D call uncertain. Germline V gene data show CDR1 as LGHDT and CDR2 as YNNKEL (reference sequence). This CDR3 is built from 14 residues. Trimming stripped 0 bases from V and 0 bases from J, with 6 bases between. CDR3 region: CASSQDPSSYEQYV. The CDR3 DNA reads TGTGCCAGCAGCCAAGATCCCAGCTCCTACGAGCAGTACGTC.

The chain uses TRBV5-4 and TRBJ2-2, with a possible D match to TRBD1 (6 bases). The germline V and J ends were trimmed by 4 bases and 0 bases, with 19 bases remaining between them. Germline V gene sequence: CDR1 SGHNT, CDR2 YYREEE (reference sequence). CDR3 length: 18 residues. The CDR3 sequence is CASSAGPFGGANTGELFF. The CDR3 DNA reads TGTGCCAGCAGCGCCGGTCCTTTTGGGGGCGCGAACACCGGGGAGCTGTTTTTT.

The chain uses TRBV21-1 and TRBJ2-1; no DNA check was done on the table's D call, TRBD2. TRBV21-1 has pseudogene status. The CDR3 spans 17 residues. For the CDR3, the DNA is TGTGCCTGCGTCCCGGGACTAGCGGGGGGGCCGAGAAATGAGCAGTTCTTC. It translates to CACVPGLAGGPRNEQFF.

The DNA for the CDR3 is TGCGCCAGCAGCTTGTCCGGTGGTGCGAATGGCTACACCTTC. Amino acid sequence: CASSLSGGANGYTF. The chain has TRBV5-1 and TRBJ1-2; D is unclear. This CDR3 is built from 14 residues. Deletions cut 1 base from V and 6 bases from J, with 13 bases between. CDR1 and CDR2 (germline): SGHRS, YFSETQ.

This chain connects TRBV2 to TRBJ1-3; D uncertain. V gave up 0 bases and J gave up 9 bases, with 15 bases separating them. This CDR3 is built from 15 residues. Germline-derived CDR1 and CDR2 are SNHLY and FYNNEI. CDR3: CASSEARGFAGTIYF. The CDR3, as DNA: TGTGCCAGCAGTGAAGCGCGGGGTTTTGCGGGCACCATATATTTT.

The genes are TRBV6-6 and TRBJ1-2; 9 nucleotides line up with TRBD1. Germline-derived CDR1 and CDR2 are MNHNY and SVGAGI (reference sequence). This CDR3 has 15 amino acids. With V trimmed by 6 bases and J by 4 bases, 9 bases remained unmatched. The CDR3 sequence is CASRPGTGKSYGYTF. The CDR3 nucleotides are TGTGCCAGCAGGCCCGGGACAGGGAAAAGCTATGGCTACACCTTC.

This clone showed up just a few times. The chain links TRBV24-1 to TRBJ2-3, with 8 nucleotides matching TRBD1. Germline V gene data show CDR1 as KGHDR and CDR2 as SFDVKD. CDR3 size: 17 residues. V trimming: 0 bases; J trimming: 0 bases; junction bases outside the gene matches: 4. CDR3 residues: CATSDLAGQASTDTQYF. DNA of the CDR3: TGTGCCACCAGTGATTTGGCGGGACAGGCTAGCACAGATACGCAGTATTTT.

The chain has TRBV25-1 and TRBJ2-1, with a weak D call TRBD1 (6 bases). The CDR3 totals 15 residues. Germline CDR1 reads MGHDK; CDR2 reads SYGVNS. V lost 2 bases and J 4 bases, leaving 12 bases between the germline ends. CDR3 nucleotide sequence: TGTGCCAGCAGTGAACACAGGGCCCAATACAATGAGCAGTTCTTC. Residues: CASSEHRAQYNEQFF.

The V call is TRBV3-1 (or the pseudogene TRBV3-2), the J call TRBJ2-7, with D possibly matching TRBD2 (7 bases). CDR1 and CDR2 from the germline V gene are LGHDT and YNNKEL (reference sequence). CDR3 length equals 15 residues. V shed 1 base and J shed 1 base, with 11 bases lying between them. DNA for the CDR3: TGTGCCAGCAGCCAAGGGGGGGGCCTTTCCTACGAGCAGTACTTC. It is translated as CASSQGGGLSYEQYF.

This chain links TRBV6-5 with TRBJ1-1; TRBD1 is a possible D gene (5 bases). Trimming took 5 bases from V and 2 from J, leaving 12 bases between them. Germline CDR1 MNHEY, CDR2 SVGAGI. This CDR3 is 14 amino acids long. The CDR3, as DNA: TGTGCCAGCAGTCCAACAGGAGTTAACACTGAAGCTTTCTTT. This codes for CASSPTGVNTEAFF.

The chain couples TRBV2 to TRBJ2-2, with a tentative D call TRBD1 (5 bases). Germline loops: CDR1 SNHLY, CDR2 FYNNEI. The CDR3 is 13 amino acids. The V end was cut by 6 bases, the J end by 6 bases, with 11 bases between. The CDR3 sequence is CASSLQGAGELFF. The CDR3 DNA reads as TGTGCCAGCAGCCTTCAAGGGGCCGGGGAGCTGTTTTTT. Based on the CDR3 plus reference TRBV2 and TRBJ2-2, the full variable domain is EPEVTQTPSHQVTQMGQEVILRCVPISNHLYFYWYRQILGQKVEFLVSFYNNEISEKSEIFDDQFSVERPDGSNFTLKIRSTKLEDSAMYFCASSLQGAGELFFGEGSRLTVL.

The chain couples TRBV7-2 to TRBJ2-5; 8 bases are shared with TRBD1. Germline assignment: CDR1 SGHTA and CDR2 FQGNSA. This CDR3 region has 14 residues. V lost 5 bases and J lost 5; bases outside the gene matches: 7. The CDR3: CASSARQGWETQYF. CDR3 DNA: TGTGCCAGCAGCGCCCGACAGGGGTGGGAGACCCAGTACTTC.

The chain carries TRBV9 and TRBJ2-1; 8 bases align to TRBD2. The CDR3 covers 16 residues. Germline V lookup: CDR1 SGDLS, CDR2 YYNGEE. Unmatched junction bases numbered 10, after V lost 0 bases and J lost 8 bases. In DNA, the CDR3 is TGTGCCAGCAGCGTAGCAGATTCCGGGGGGGCCCATGAGCAGTTCTTC. Residues: CASSVADSGGAHEQFF.

The chain uses TRBV30 and TRBJ2-1, with 13 bases matching TRBD2. The germline gives CDR1 GTSNPN, CDR2 SVGIG (reference sequence). The CDR3 is 15 residues long. Losses at the gene ends were 1 base for V and 12 bases for J; bases not matched to a gene: 9. The CDR3 reads CAWSGTMTSGGMQFF. The CDR3 nucleotides read TGTGCCTGGAGTGGGACCATGACTAGCGGGGGGATGCAGTTCTTC.

The gene calls are TRBV13 and TRBJ2-3; TRBD2 matches 7 bases. V lost 8 bases to trimming and J lost 2 bases; unmatched junction nucleotides: 13. This CDR3 comprises 16 residues. Germline V lookup: CDR1 PRHDT, CDR2 FYEKMQ (reference sequence). CDR3 nucleotide sequence: TGTGCCAGCTCCTTCGGACCCGGGACTAACACAGATACGCAGTATTTT. Protein: CASSFGPGTNTDTQYF.

V is TRBV27 and J is TRBJ2-3; TRBD1 matches at 9 bases. Germline trimming cut 6 bases from V and 5 bases from J; bases unmatched to any gene: 3. Germline-derived CDR1 and CDR2 are MNHEY and SMNVEV (reference sequence). The CDR3 loop spans 13 amino acids. Here the CDR3 reads CASRGTGKDTQYF. The CDR3 DNA reads TGTGCCAGCAGGGGGACAGGGAAAGATACGCAGTATTTT.

This clone was observed a handful of times. The chain is built from TRBV7-3 and TRBJ2-2; D is possibly TRBD1 (6 bases). The V gene lost 5 bases and the J gene lost 0 bases, with 13 bases spanning the gap. This CDR3 has 16 residues. CDR1 is SGHTA and CDR2 is FQGTGA in the germline V gene. The CDR3 region is CASSRGTGPNTGELFF. In DNA, the CDR3 is TGTGCCAGCAGCCGTGGAACAGGGCCGAACACCGGGGAGCTGTTTTTT.